A selection of T cell receptor beta chains follows, all from one sample in a study of blood T cell repertoires in COVID-19. Produced via immunoSEQ multiplex PCR; TCRdb's table is partial and in-frame only. The sample includes nearly 95,000 clones, more than 75% seen only once; the top ten take approximately 4.4%. Material: peripheral blood. These receptors were collected from an elderly woman with acute or convalescent COVID-19. Each CDR3 is given with its conserved first and last residue. The D gene is left open where the match is weak. For some rows the clone size is stated as once, few or many, or as a class when expanded; others skip it.

V gene	clone size	J gene	D gene	CDR3 protein	CDR3 DNA
TRBV19	.	TRBJ2-1	.	CASSATLRTYNEQFF	TGTGCCAGTAGTGCGACCCTGAGGACCTACAATGAGCAGTTCTTC
TRBV4-2	.	TRBJ1-2	TRBD1	CASSQRRTGNYGYTF	TGTGCCAGCAGCCAGCGACGGACAGGGAACTATGGCTACACCTTC
TRBV2	.	TRBJ2-7	.	CASSLTSYHEQYF	TGTGCCAGCAGCCTTACTAGTTACCACGAGCAGTACTTC
TRBV19	.	TRBJ1-1	.	CASSHLTRMNTEAFF	TGTGCCAGTAGCCATCTGACAAGAATGAACACTGAAGCTTTCTTT
TRBV7-2	.	TRBJ2-2	.	CASSFSSKRAGELFF	TGTGCCAGCAGCTTTAGCAGTAAGAGGGCCGGGGAGCTGTTTTTT
TRBV6-4	.	TRBJ2-2	TRBD1	CASSVGFGQANTGELFF	TGTGCCAGCAGTGTAGGATTTGGACAGGCGAACACCGGGGAGCTGTTTTTT
TRBV6-2/TRBV6-3	.	TRBJ2-3	TRBD2	CASSYGTSGIIDTQYF	TGTGCCAGCAGTTACGGGACTAGCGGGATTATAGATACGCAGTATTTT
TRBV5-5	.	TRBJ2-7	.	CASRAGTHQYF	TGTGCCAGCAGGGCCGGGACACATCAGTACTTC
TRBV2	.	TRBJ1-5	.	CASSGGEGHQPQHF	TGTGCCAGCAGTGGGGGTGAAGGACACCAGCCCCAGCATTTT
TRBV7-2	.	TRBJ1-6	TRBD1	CASSLQIQSYRGSPLHF	TGTGCCAGCAGTCTACAGATCCAATCATACAGGGGTTCACCCCTCCACTTT
TRBV27	.	TRBJ2-7	TRBD2	CASSSPASGGHEQYF	TGTGCCAGCAGTTCCCCAGCTAGCGGGGGACACGAGCAGTACTTC
TRBV18	.	TRBJ1-1	TRBD1	CASSGILQGAGTEAFF	TGTGCCAGCTCTGGAATATTACAGGGGGCTGGAACTGAAGCTTTCTTT
TRBV30	.	TRBJ1-1	.	CAWSVLTGMYTEAFF	TGTGCCTGGAGTGTACTTACAGGGATGTACACTGAAGCTTTCTTT
TRBV12-3/TRBV12-4	.	TRBJ2-1	.	CASSARGRYEQFF	TGTGCCAGCAGTGCCAGGGGGAGGTATGAGCAGTTCTTC
TRBV30	.	TRBJ1-2	.	CAWRRDTSGGYTF	TGTGCCTGGAGGAGGGACACTTCGGGGGGCTACACCTTC
TRBV6-5	.	TRBJ1-4	.	CASSRTGGTNEKLFF	TGTGCCAGCAGTCGGACGGGAGGAACTAATGAAAAACTGTTTTTT
TRBV5-5	.	TRBJ1-1	.	CASSLVAGWEAFF	TGTGCCAGCAGCTTGGTTGCAGGGTGGGAAGCTTTCTTT
TRBV7-2	.	TRBJ2-5	TRBD2	CASSAASGGLRGTQYF	TGTGCCAGCAGCGCCGCTAGCGGGGGCCTGAGGGGGACCCAGTACTTC
TRBV7-2	.	TRBJ2-3	.	CASRSWGFSDTQYF	TGTGCCAGCAGATCGTGGGGCTTCTCAGATACGCAGTATTTT
TRBV9	.	TRBJ2-3	.	CASSLLARTSTDTQYF	TGTGCCAGCAGCCTTCTTGCGCGGACTAGCACAGATACGCAGTATTTT
TRBV6-5	.	TRBJ2-7	TRBD1	CASSSRQGSYEQYF	TGTGCCAGCAGCTCCCGACAGGGTTCCTACGAGCAGTACTTC
TRBV11-2	.	TRBJ1-5	.	CASSRGSNQPQHF	TGTGCCAGCAGCCGAGGGAGCAATCAGCCCCAGCATTTT
TRBV2	.	TRBJ2-1	.	CASSVADSNEQFF	TGTGCCAGCAGTGTAGCGGACAGTAATGAGCAGTTCTTC
TRBV4-1	.	TRBJ1-6	.	CASSRDRQEHNSPLHF	TGCGCCAGCAGCCGGGACCGACAGGAGCATAATTCACCCCTCCACTTT
TRBV18	.	TRBJ2-7	TRBD1	CASSPRFGTGDDEQYF	TGTGCCAGCTCACCACGGTTCGGGACAGGGGATGACGAGCAGTACTTC
TRBV7-8	.	TRBJ2-7	.	CASSRGENPYEQYF	TGTGCCAGCAGCAGAGGGGAGAACCCCTACGAGCAGTACTTC
TRBV10-3	.	TRBJ1-2	.	CAISENPVRDYGYTF	TGTGCCATCAGTGAGAATCCCGTCAGGGACTATGGCTACACCTTC
TRBV7-9	once	TRBJ1-6	.	CASSFSRDRNSPLHF	TGTGCCAGCAGCTTTAGCAGGGATAGGAATTCACCCCTCCACTTT